The 24 T cell receptor beta chains given below trace back to one sample, sequenced in a study of cytomegalovirus exposure and HLA in healthy donors (dated by TCRdb to the late 2010s). Library generation was performed with the immunoSEQ multiplex PCR assay. Held by TCRdb, this immuneACCESS table contains in-frame sequences only and omits some clones. Under half of the omission traces to an unresolved V gene where checked; the cause of the rest is unknown. The sample has roughly 120,000 clones on record, 88% of them singletons. Clones ranked in the top ten supply around 4.5% of the sample. The sample was PBMCs. The receptors originated from a man between 18 and 29 years old in good health and CMV-seropositive.

This rearrangement joins TRBV19 to TRBJ2-1; the match to TRBD1 covers 8 bases. The V gene end was trimmed by 5 bases and the J gene end by 6 bases; junction bases not matched to a gene: 12. The CDR3 sequence is 16 residues long. Looked up from germline, CDR1 is LNHDA and CDR2 is SQIVND (reference sequence). This chain's CDR3 is CASSALGQVIGNEQFF. The CDR3 DNA is TGTGCCAGTAGTGCGCTGGGACAGGTTATCGGCAATGAGCAGTTCTTC.

In nucleotides, the CDR3 is TGTGCCAGCAGCCCCGGCGGCTCACAGGCACTGTTTTTT. Translated, it gives CASSPGGSQALFF. The chain links TRBV11-2 to TRBJ1-4; D possibly corresponds to TRBD1 (5 bases). The CDR3 has 13 residues. CDR1 is SGHAT, CDR2 FQNNGV, per germline. Trimming shortened V by 5 bases and J by 13 bases, and 17 bases separated the two germline ends.

This clone was observed once. The genes are TRBV29-1 and TRBJ2-5; tentative D call: TRBD1 (5 bases). V lost 6 bases and J 5 bases, leaving 13 bases between the germline ends. This CDR3 spans 12 amino acids. The germline V gene encodes CDR1 SQVTM and CDR2 ANQGSEA. CDR3 residues: CSVRQTQETQYF. The CDR3, as DNA: TGCAGCGTACGACAGACGCAGGAGACCCAGTACTTC.

J is TRBJ1-3 and V is TRBV4-3; 7 bases fit TRBD1. Germline assignment: CDR1 LGHNA and CDR2 YSLEER. The CDR3 loop spans 16 amino acids. The V and J ends lost 1 base and 3 bases, in that order; junction bases with no gene match: 6. The CDR3 protein is CASSQVGQRSGNTIYF. The CDR3 DNA is TGCGCCAGCAGCCAAGTGGGACAGCGTAGTGGAAACACCATATATTTT.

The J gene is TRBJ1-1, the V gene TRBV11-3; D might be TRBD1 (6 bases). V was pared by 5 bases and J by 8 bases, with 15 bases between. Germline CDR1 reads SGHNT; CDR2 reads YENEEA. The CDR3 runs to 13 residues. The CDR3: CASSRGQSGEAFF. The CDR3, as DNA: TGTGCCAGCAGCCGGGGACAATCTGGCGAAGCTTTCTTT.

The chain carries TRBV6-1 and TRBJ1-5, with 9 bases aligning to TRBD1. Germline CDR1 MNHNS, CDR2 SASEGT. V was pared by 7 bases and J by 7 bases, with 11 bases of the junction left unmatched. The CDR3 runs 15 residues. The CDR3 bases are TGTGCCAGCAACCTCCTTACAGGGGGCGGACAGCCCCAGCATTTT. This sequence encodes CASNLLTGGGQPQHF.

V is TRBV11-2 and J is TRBJ2-5; D might be TRBD2 (5 bases). The CDR3 extends over 15 amino acids. The germline gives CDR1 SGHAT, CDR2 FQNNGV. V was trimmed by 6 bases and J by 2 bases, leaving 16 bases between them. The CDR3, as DNA: TGTGCCAGCAGTCTTGGGGTATCGGGGCAAGAGACCCAGTACTTC. Amino acid sequence: CASSLGVSGQETQYF. The variable domain in full, completed from reference TRBV11-2 and TRBJ2-5, reads EAGVAQSPRYKIIEKRQSVAFWCNPISGHATLYWYQQILGQGPKLLIQFQNNGVVDDSQLPKDRFSAERLKGVDSTLKIQPAKLEDSAVYLCASSLGVSGQETQYFGPGTRLLVL.

The rearrangement uses TRBV11-2 and TRBJ2-7; 10 bases align to TRBD1. There are 12 residues in the CDR3. Germline values: CDR1 SGHAT, CDR2 FQNNGV. V trimming: 5 bases; J trimming: 8 bases; junction bases outside the gene matches: 3. CDR3 amino acids: CASSLTGGKQYF. CDR3 DNA sequence: TGTGCCAGCAGCCTGACAGGGGGCAAGCAGTACTTC.

V usage is TRBV11-2 and J usage is TRBJ1-3; a weak D match, TRBD1 (6 bases). The ends were cut back, 6 bases at V and 1 base at J, with 16 bases in the middle. Germline values: CDR1 SGHAT, CDR2 FQNNGV. This CDR3 contains 16 residues. The CDR3 DNA reads TGTGCCAGCAGTCAACCGGGGAGGGGGTCTGGAAACACCATATATTTT. It codes for CASSQPGRGSGNTIYF.

V and J are TRBV4-3 and TRBJ1-2; tentative D call: TRBD1 (6 bases). This CDR3 has 14 amino acids. The V gene lost 3 bases and the J gene lost 8 bases, with 16 bases spanning the gap. Per germline, CDR1 LGHNA and CDR2 YSLEER. The CDR3 region is CASSHKGRGGGYTF. For the CDR3, the DNA is TGCGCCAGCAGCCACAAAGGCCGCGGGGGCGGCTACACCTTC.

V is TRBV25-1 and J is TRBJ1-2; D is possibly TRBD1 (6 bases). The germline gives CDR1 MGHDK, CDR2 SYGVNS. V lost 10 bases and J 2 bases, leaving 11 bases between the germline ends. This CDR3 is 12 amino acids long. CDR3 in DNA: TGTGCCATCTTGGACAGCAACTATGGCTACACCTTC. Its translation is CAILDSNYGYTF.

CDR3 region: CASSEVGGQNAGELFF. The CDR3 DNA is TGTGCCAGCAGTGAAGTGGGAGGGCAAAACGCCGGGGAGCTGTTTTTT. V and J are TRBV2 and TRBJ2-2, with TRBD2 identical over 7 bases. Trimming took 1 base from V and 6 from J; bases not matched to a gene: 8. In germline, CDR1 is SNHLY, CDR2 FYNNEI. CDR3 length equals 16 residues. The variable domain in full, completed from reference TRBV2 and TRBJ2-2, reads EPEVTQTPSHQVTQMGQEVILRCVPISNHLYFYWYRQILGQKVEFLVSFYNNEISEKSEIFDDQFSVERPDGSNFTLKIRSTKLEDSAMYFCASSEVGGQNAGELFFGEGSRLTVL.

The rearrangement links TRBV7-6 to TRBJ2-1; tentatively, D is TRBD2 (6 bases). The CDR3 spans 15 residues. The V and J ends lost 1 base and 8 bases respectively, with 15 bases between them. CDR1 is SGHVS, CDR2 FNYEAQ, per germline. The CDR3 here is CASSLVGGVDDEQFF. In DNA, the CDR3 is TGTGCCAGCAGCTTAGTAGGCGGGGTAGACGATGAGCAGTTCTTC.

This rearrangement joins TRBV30 to TRBJ1-6, with D possibly matching TRBD1 (5 bases). CDR1 is GTSNPN and CDR2 is SVGIG in the germline V gene (reference sequence). V was clipped by 3 bases and J by 7 bases, with 19 bases between them. The CDR3 is made up of 16 amino acids. The CDR3 region is CAWRGGTASLNSPLHF. In DNA, the CDR3 is TGTGCCTGGAGGGGGGGGACCGCTAGCCTCAATTCACCCCTCCACTTT.

This clone was seen a few times. V gene TRBV7-2 combines with J gene TRBJ1-2; a weak D match, TRBD1 (5 bases). The V gene lost 8 bases and the J gene lost 6 bases, with 16 bases spanning the gap. Germline CDR1 is SGHTA and CDR2 is FQGNSA. This CDR3 is built from 13 residues. The CDR3 spells CASRGVGSDGYTF. The DNA of the CDR3 is TGTGCCAGCCGGGGGGTGGGCTCCGATGGCTACACCTTC.

V gene TRBV18 combines with J gene TRBJ1-1; D unclear. V was cut by 2 bases and J by 10 bases, with 14 bases left in between. The CDR3 length is 13 residues. Germline-derived CDR1 and CDR2 are KGHSH and LQKENI. CDR3 residues: CASSPSDTRGAFF. The CDR3 nucleotides are TGTGCCAGCTCACCATCCGACACTCGTGGAGCTTTCTTT.

V usage is TRBV13 and J usage is TRBJ2-7; a weak D match, TRBD2 (7 bases). CDR1 and CDR2 from the germline V gene are PRHDT and FYEKMQ (reference sequence). CDR3 length: 14 residues. The V end lost 7 bases, the J end lost 1 base, and 14 bases lay between the germline ends. CDR3 coding DNA: TGTGCCAGCACCTGGGGGGGCGGTTCCTACGAGCAGTACTTC. Amino acids: CASTWGGGSYEQYF.

The chain combines TRBV6-5 with TRBJ1-1; a weak D match, TRBD1 (6 bases). The CDR3 has 15 residues. V was clipped by 3 bases and J by 7 bases, with 18 bases between them. CDR1 and CDR2 from the germline V gene are MNHEY and SVGAGI. This chain's CDR3 is CASSYYGLGQNEAFF. The CDR3 region has the DNA TGTGCCAGCAGTTATTATGGGTTAGGACAGAATGAAGCTTTCTTT.

V and J are TRBV5-6 and TRBJ1-6, with TRBD1 identical over 8 bases. CDR3 size: 18 residues. Germline assignment: CDR1 SGHDT and CDR2 YYEEEE. Unmatched junction bases numbered 9, after V lost 4 bases and J lost 0 bases. The CDR3 nucleotides are TGTGCCAGCAGCATTACCACAGGGGGTTCCTCCTATAATTCACCCCTCCACTTT. Protein product: CASSITTGGSSYNSPLHF.

This clone was detected only once. The DNA of the CDR3 is TGTGCCAGCAGTGGCCGGGGGACCATCACAGATACGCAGTATTTT. It specifies CASSGRGTITDTQYF. The chain uses TRBV2 and TRBJ2-3; TRBD2 might be the D (6 bases). V was cut by 4 bases and J by 2 bases, with 13 bases left in between. The CDR3 covers 15 residues. Per the germline V gene, CDR1 is SNHLY and CDR2 is FYNNEI.

DNA for the CDR3: TGTGCCTGGAGCTACGGACAGGGCACTAATGAAAAACTGTTTTTT. This sequence encodes CAWSYGQGTNEKLFF. The rearrangement joins TRBV30 to TRBJ1-4, with TRBD1 matching 8 bases. The CDR3 extends over 15 amino acids. Germline values: CDR1 GTSNPN, CDR2 SVGIG (reference sequence). The V gene end was trimmed by 3 bases and the J gene end by 2 bases; junction bases not matched to a gene: 5.

This clone was seen only once. This chain joins TRBV19 and TRBJ1-4; no firm D call. CDR1 and CDR2 from the germline V gene are LNHDA and SQIVND (reference sequence). There are 14 residues in the CDR3. The ends were cut back, 7 bases at V and 3 bases at J, with 12 bases in the middle. The CDR3 nucleotides read TGTGCCAGTATTCCTGGTTCAGCTAATGAAAAACTGTTTTTT. It is translated as CASIPGSANEKLFF.

J is TRBJ2-7 and V is TRBV5-1, with 11 positions matching TRBD1. Germline V gene sequence: CDR1 SGHRS, CDR2 YFSETQ. The junction had 3 bases not matched to a gene; V was cut back by 3 bases and J by 4 bases. The length of the CDR3 is 14 residues. The CDR3 here is CASSWTGGMYEQYF. The CDR3 bases are TGCGCCAGCAGCTGGACAGGGGGCATGTACGAGCAGTACTTC.

The rearrangement links TRBV6-4 to TRBJ2-3; the match to TRBD1 covers 10 bases. V gave up 2 bases and J gave up 4 bases; unmatched junction bases: 3. Germline CDR1 is MRHNA and CDR2 is SNTAGT. This CDR3 contains 15 residues. The CDR3 sequence is CASSDVTGGADTQYF. For the CDR3, the DNA is TGTGCCAGCAGTGACGTGACAGGGGGCGCAGATACGCAGTATTTT.